What follows are 28 T cell receptor beta chains derived from one specimen sequenced in a study of CD8+ T cells in alopecia areata. Extracted RNA was reverse transcribed, and the resulting cDNA served as sequencing template. Profiled with immunoSEQ multiplex PCR; TCRdb holds only in-frame clones, not every one. The sample contains around 120,000 clones, less than 70% of which appear only once. Specimen: CD4+ T cells sorted from blood. The receptors here all came from a human donor in good health.

V is TRBV7-9 and J is TRBJ1-1, with D unclear. The CDR3 totals 11 residues. Germline CDR1 and CDR2: SEHNR and FQNEAQ (reference sequence). V was trimmed by 7 bases and J by 6 bases, leaving 9 bases between them. CDR3 coding DNA: TGTGCCAGCATCGGTAGGTCTGAAGCTTTCTTT. This translates into CASIGRSEAFF.

The gene calls are TRBV29-1 and TRBJ1-1, with 8 positions matching TRBD1. From germline, CDR1 is SQVTM and CDR2 ANQGSEA. The V segment lost 4 bases and the J segment 4 bases; nucleotides outside the gene matches: 11. This CDR3 comprises 15 residues. CDR3 loop: CSVGDRSYIRTEAFF. CDR3 in DNA: TGCAGCGTTGGGGACAGGTCTTATATTCGCACTGAAGCTTTCTTT.

This clone was seen a handful of times. The chain couples TRBV6-6 to TRBJ1-1; a weak D match, TRBD1 (6 bases). The CDR3 is 13 amino acids. Deletions cut 7 bases from V and 6 bases from J, with 15 bases between. Germline CDR1 is MNHNY and CDR2 is SVGAGI (reference sequence). CDR3 amino acids: CASITGGRSEAFF. The DNA for the CDR3 is TGTGCCAGCATTACCGGGGGGCGATCTGAAGCTTTCTTT.

The chain employs TRBV27 and TRBJ1-6; no definite D call. There are 15 residues in the CDR3. V was trimmed by 0 bases and J by 7 bases, leaving 10 bases between them. CDR1 is MNHEY and CDR2 is SMNVEV in the germline V gene (reference sequence). CDR3 sequence: CASSLSNGRNSPLHF. The CDR3 nucleotides read TGTGCCAGCAGTTTATCCAACGGACGGAATTCACCCCTCCACTTT.

This chain links TRBV11-2 with TRBJ2-7; D unresolved. Germline CDR1 SGHAT, CDR2 FQNNGV. Trimming took off 5 bases at V and 0 bases at J, with 11 bases between the two ends. CDR3 length equals 14 residues. The CDR3 region is CASSGSGLSYEQYF. For the CDR3, the DNA is TGTGCCAGCAGCGGTAGTGGGCTCTCCTACGAGCAGTACTTC.

The chain combines TRBV7-2 with TRBJ2-3, with 7 bases aligning to TRBD2. Germline V lookup: CDR1 SGHTA, CDR2 FQGNSA. The CDR3 covers 15 residues. J lost 4 bases, V lost 1 base, and 5 bases had no gene match. CDR3 protein: CASSLEGGSPDTQYF. The CDR3 DNA is TGTGCCAGCAGCTTAGAAGGCGGGAGTCCAGATACGCAGTATTTT.

This chain joins TRBV6-5 and TRBJ1-2, with D unresolved. The germline gives CDR1 MNHEY, CDR2 SVGAGI. Trimming pared 6 bases from V and 3 bases from J, leaving 11 bases between. This CDR3 spans 13 amino acids. This CDR3 is CASSPTVDYGYTF. The CDR3, as DNA: TGTGCCAGCAGCCCGACGGTGGACTATGGCTACACCTTC.

J is TRBJ1-2 and V is TRBV7-2; a possible D gene is TRBD1 (6 bases). Deletions cut 5 bases from V and 4 bases from J, with 11 bases between. Looked up from germline, CDR1 is SGHTA and CDR2 is FQGNSA. The CDR3 has 13 amino acids. The CDR3 nucleotides are TGTGCCAGCAGCCCCGGACAGCTCTATGGCTACACCTTC. Amino acids: CASSPGQLYGYTF. The variable domain in full, with the rest retrieved from reference TRBV7-2 and TRBJ1-2, is GAGVSQSPSNKVTEKGKDVELRCDPISGHTALYWYRQSLGQGLEFLIYFQGNSAPDKSGLPSDRFSAERTGGSVSTLTIQRTQQEDSAVYLCASSPGQLYGYTFGSGTRLTVV.

This clone was detected many times. This sequence joins TRBV29-1 and TRBJ2-1; D is perhaps TRBD1 (6 bases). Germline CDR1 reads SQVTM; CDR2 reads ANQGSEA. V lost 2 bases to trimming and J lost 9 bases, with 8 bases between them. CDR3 length: 11 residues. The CDR3: CSVEHRVEQFF. The CDR3 DNA follows: TGCAGCGTTGAACACAGGGTTGAGCAGTTCTTC.

The rearrangement uses TRBV14 and TRBJ2-5; D gene unclear. Trimming took 2 bases from V and 5 from J, leaving 3 bases between them. This CDR3 has 11 amino acids. The germline V gene encodes CDR1 SGHDN and CDR2 FVKESK. The CDR3 bases are TGTGCCAGCAGCCAACGCGAGACCCAGTACTTC. Amino acid sequence: CASSQRETQYF. Drawing the rest from reference TRBV14 and TRBJ2-5, the complete variable domain is EAGVTQFPSHSVIEKGQTVTLRCDPISGHDNLYWYRRVMGKEIKFLLHFVKESKQDESGMPNNRFLAERTGGTYSTLKVQPAELEDSGVYFCASSQRETQYFGPGTRLLVL.

The chain carries TRBV11-2 and TRBJ1-5; perhaps TRBD1 as D (5 bases). Germline CDR1 is SGHAT and CDR2 is FQNNGV. V was shortened by 0 bases and J by 3 bases, with 12 bases between the two germline ends. This CDR3 region has 16 residues. CDR3 in amino acids: CASSLDAGFANQPQHF. The CDR3 DNA is TGTGCCAGCAGCTTAGATGCAGGGTTTGCCAATCAGCCCCAGCATTTT.

This clone showed up just a few times. The chain is built from TRBV29-1 and TRBJ1-2, with D unresolved. The germline V gene has CDR1 SQVTM and CDR2 ANQGSEA. This CDR3 contains 13 residues. With 4 bases removed from V and 1 base from J, the gap between germline ends came to 10 bases. Here the CDR3 reads CSVGPRGNYGYTF. The CDR3 DNA follows: TGCAGCGTTGGTCCCCGGGGTAACTATGGCTACACCTTC.

Comments on this clone: One end of the junction is discordant with germline, which a read error may explain. The rearrangement uses TRBV7-9 and TRBJ2-5; D is perhaps TRBD1 or TRBD2 (5 bases each). This CDR3 has 14 amino acids. Per germline, CDR1 SEHNR and CDR2 FQNEAQ (reference sequence). The CDR3 is CASSIAGARETQYF. The CDR3 DNA follows: TGTGCCAGCAGCATAGCCGGGGCGAGGGAGACCCAGTACTTC. Based on the CDR3 plus reference TRBV7-9 and TRBJ2-5, the full variable domain is DTGVSQNPRHKITKRGQNVTFRCDPISEHNRLYWYRQTLGQGPEFLTYFQNEAQLEKSRLLSDRFSAERPKGSFSTLEIQRTEQGDSAMYLCASSIAGARETQYFGPGTRLLVL.

This clone was counted a single time. This chain links TRBV6-1 with TRBJ2-5; 9 nucleotides match TRBD2. This CDR3 has 15 amino acids. After removal of 7 bases from V and 5 bases from J, the junction contained 11 bases not matched to a gene. In germline, CDR1 is MNHNS, CDR2 SASEGT. The CDR3 nucleotides read TGTGCCAGCATTCCCGCGGGGGGGGCCCTGGAGACCCAGTACTTC. It encodes CASIPAGGALETQYF.

The V call is TRBV7-2, the J call TRBJ2-3; 10 bases align to TRBD2. Germline CDR1 reads SGHTA; CDR2 reads FQGNSA. The V segment lost 1 base and the J segment 5 bases; nucleotides outside the gene matches: 6. The CDR3 has 16 residues. The CDR3 nucleotides are TGTGCCAGCAGCTTAGGCAGCGGGGGGGCCCGAGATACGCAGTATTTT. Protein sequence: CASSLGSGGARDTQYF. Full variable domain (rest looked up from reference TRBV7-2 and TRBJ2-3): GAGVSQSPSNKVTEKGKDVELRCDPISGHTALYWYRQSLGQGLEFLIYFQGNSAPDKSGLPSDRFSAERTGGSVSTLTIQRTQQEDSAVYLCASSLGSGGARDTQYFGPGTRLTVL.

The V call is TRBV29-1, the J call TRBJ2-5; no clear D. Trimming took off 7 bases at V and 1 base at J, with 13 bases between the two ends. The CDR3 is 13 residues long. Looked up from germline, CDR1 is SQVTM and CDR2 is ANQGSEA. In nucleotides, the CDR3 is TGCAGCGCTGCGGTGTGGGCCCAAGAGACCCAGTACTTC. Amino acids: CSAAVWAQETQYF. Looking up the rest from reference TRBV29-1 and TRBJ2-5 gives the full variable domain: SAVISQKPSRDICQRGTSLTIQCQVDSQVTMMFWYRQQPGQSLTLIATANQGSEATYESGFVIDKFPISRPNLTFSTLTVSNMSPEDSSIYLCSAAVWAQETQYFGPGTRLLVL.

The V gene is TRBV28, the J gene TRBJ2-7; TRBD1 matches at 7 bases. V shed 5 bases, J shed 2 bases, and the junction held 12 bases outside the gene matches. Germline V gene data show CDR1 as MDHEN and CDR2 as SYDVKM. There are 16 residues in the CDR3. In DNA form, the CDR3 reads TGTGCCAGCAGTAGGGGGCCCAGGGGGATTCCCTACGAGCAGTACTTC. It encodes CASSRGPRGIPYEQYF.

This chain links TRBV4-1 with TRBJ2-5; unclear D gene. The CDR3 contains 15 residues. Germline loops: CDR1 MGHRA, CDR2 YSYEKL. The V end was cut by 3 bases, the J end by 3 bases, with 14 bases between. CDR3: CASSQSTIREETQYF. DNA for the CDR3: TGCGCCAGCAGCCAGTCGACCATTAGGGAAGAGACCCAGTACTTC.

The rearrangement uses TRBV5-4 and TRBJ1-5; 7 bases are a match to TRBD1. CDR3 length: 13 amino acids. CDR1 is SGHNT and CDR2 is YYREEE in the germline V gene (reference sequence). V lost 3 bases, J lost 5 bases, and 2 bases stayed unmatched. The CDR3 protein is CASSSDRDQPQHF. In DNA, the CDR3 is TGTGCCAGCAGCTCTGACAGGGATCAGCCCCAGCATTTT.

The V call is TRBV5-1, the J call TRBJ1-4; perhaps TRBD1 as D (5 bases). V was clipped by 4 bases and J by 8 bases, with 12 bases between them. Germline CDR1 reads SGHRS; CDR2 reads YFSETQ. This CDR3 contains 13 residues. CDR3 bases: TGCGCCAGCAGCCCCGGGACGGAAGAAAAACTGTTTTTT. Protein product: CASSPGTEEKLFF.

This clone was detected once. This chain links TRBV5-4 with TRBJ2-7; 9 positions match TRBD1. V trimming: 4 bases; J trimming: 6 bases; junction bases outside the gene matches: 5. The germline V gene has CDR1 SGHNT and CDR2 YYREEE (reference sequence). The CDR3 sequence is 13 residues long. Written as DNA, the CDR3 is TGTGCCAGCAGCCCTACGGACAGGGGCGAGCAGTACTTC. It yields the protein CASSPTDRGEQYF. The variable domain in full, with the rest retrieved from reference TRBV5-4 and TRBJ2-7, is ETGVTQSPTHLIKTRGQQVTLRCSSQSGHNTVSWYQQALGQGPQFIFQYYREEENGRGNFPPRFSGLQFPNYSSELNVNALELDDSALYLCASSPTDRGEQYFGPGTRLTVT.

The chain has TRBV11-2 and TRBJ2-5, with a tentative D call TRBD1 (6 bases). V gave up 0 bases and J gave up 4 bases, with 15 bases separating them. The CDR3 has 16 amino acids. Germline lookup yields CDR1 SGHAT and CDR2 FQNNGV. CDR3 protein: CASSLDGAGDRETQYF. For the CDR3, the DNA is TGTGCCAGCAGCTTAGACGGGGCAGGGGATAGAGAGACCCAGTACTTC. The full variable domain, with the rest looked up from reference TRBV11-2 and TRBJ2-5, is EAGVAQSPRYKIIEKRQSVAFWCNPISGHATLYWYQQILGQGPKLLIQFQNNGVVDDSQLPKDRFSAERLKGVDSTLKIQPAKLEDSAVYLCASSLDGAGDRETQYFGPGTRLLVL.

The chain carries TRBV6-5 and TRBJ1-5; weak D call: TRBD1 (5 bases). The CDR3 is 14 amino acids. Per the germline V gene, CDR1 is MNHEY and CDR2 is SVGAGI. The V end was cut by 6 bases, the J end by 4 bases, with 13 bases between. CDR3 protein: CASSRDGFNQPQHF. The CDR3 DNA is TGTGCCAGCAGCCGGGACGGATTTAATCAGCCCCAGCATTTT.

V is TRBV5-1 and J is TRBJ2-3; the D gene is possibly TRBD2 (6 bases). The CDR3 consists of 14 residues. Germline V CDR1 and CDR2: SGHRS, YFSETQ. V lost 7 bases to trimming and J lost 5 bases, with 17 bases between them. CDR3 in amino acids: CASSEGAPGDTQYF. Written as DNA, the CDR3 is TGCGCCAGCTCGGAGGGAGCGCCCGGAGATACGCAGTATTTT.

V and J are TRBV7-2 and TRBJ2-7, with D tentatively TRBD1 (5 bases). V was trimmed by 1 base and J by 6 bases, leaving 13 bases between them. Germline V gives CDR1 SGHTA, CDR2 FQGNSA. The CDR3 runs 14 residues. The CDR3 region has the DNA TGTGCCAGCAGCTTAGGGCAGGGTTTTGGCGAGCAGTACTTC. This encodes CASSLGQGFGEQYF.

This clone was counted a single time. The V and J genes are TRBV7-2 and TRBJ1-6; 7 bases are shared with TRBD1. The CDR3 is made up of 15 amino acids. CDR1 SGHTA and CDR2 FQGNSA come from the germline V gene. The trim removed 5 bases at V and 10 bases at J, leaving 11 bases unmatched. CDR3 sequence reads: CASSPLGDRASPLHF. Here the CDR3 DNA reads TGTGCCAGCAGCCCTCTCGGCGACAGGGCCTCACCCCTCCACTTT.

This chain joins TRBV18 and TRBJ2-7; perhaps TRBD1 as D (6 bases). CDR3 size: 13 residues. The germline V gene has CDR1 KGHSH and CDR2 LQKENI. Trimming pared 4 bases from V and 11 bases from J, leaving 18 bases between. CDR3 sequence reads: CASSLDQGSLEYF. CDR3 nucleotides: TGTGCCAGCTCACTCGACCAGGGGAGTCTGGAGTACTTC.

The J gene is TRBJ2-5, the V gene TRBV4-2; 9 bases match TRBD2. The germline gives CDR1 LGHNA, CDR2 YNFKEQ. CDR3 size: 18 residues. J lost 5 bases, V lost 0 bases, and 13 bases had no gene match. As DNA, the CDR3 is TGTGCCAGCAGCCAAGACCCTAGCGGGGTCTGGGCAGGGGAGACCCAGTACTTC. It specifies CASSQDPSGVWAGETQYF.